These T cell receptor beta chains were read from a single sample in a study of blood T cell repertoires in COVID-19. TCRdb keeps only in-frame clones here, not all; method: immunoSEQ multiplex PCR. The sample consists of roughly 120,000 clones, about 88% of them appearing once. The sample taken for sequencing was peripheral blood. The receptors derive from a woman between 50 and 59 years old with acute or convalescent COVID-19. CDR3s include the opening cysteine and the closing phenylalanine or tryptophan. The D gene is left open where the match is weak. A clone size is listed for some rows: how often the clone was seen (once, few, many), or a class if it is expanded.

v_call: TRBV19; j_call: TRBJ2-1; d_call: TRBD2; clone_size: -; cdr3_aa: CASSSLGEGRRNEQFF; cdr3_nt: TGTGCCAGTAGTTCATTAGGGGAGGGCCGAAGAAATGAGCAGTTCTTC
v_call: TRBV27; j_call: TRBJ2-7; d_call: TRBD2; clone_size: -; cdr3_aa: CASSVRGTVGEQYF; cdr3_nt: TGTGCCAGCAGTGTGCGGGGGACCGTAGGCGAGCAGTACTTC
v_call: TRBV29-1; j_call: TRBJ2-3; d_call: TRBD2; clone_size: -; cdr3_aa: CSSRTSGNTDTQYF; cdr3_nt: TGCAGCTCCCGGACTAGCGGGAACACAGATACGCAGTATTTT
v_call: TRBV6-5; j_call: TRBJ1-2; d_call: TRBD1; clone_size: -; cdr3_aa: CASRLTTGGFGYTF; cdr3_nt: TGTGCCAGCAGACTAACGACAGGGGGCTTTGGCTACACCTTC
v_call: TRBV5-8; j_call: TRBJ2-3; d_call: -; clone_size: -; cdr3_aa: CASSSGRGHQADTQYF; cdr3_nt: TGTGCCAGCAGCTCCGGCCGGGGACACCAGGCAGATACGCAGTATTTT
v_call: TRBV2; j_call: TRBJ2-3; d_call: TRBD2; clone_size: -; cdr3_aa: CASSEARGRSDTQYF; cdr3_nt: TGTGCCAGCAGTGAAGCTCGCGGGAGATCAGATACGCAGTATTTT
v_call: TRBV6-5; j_call: TRBJ1-1; d_call: TRBD1; clone_size: -; cdr3_aa: CASSYGRDRGRAFF; cdr3_nt: TGTGCCAGCAGTTACGGCCGGGACAGGGGGAGGGCTTTCTTT
v_call: TRBV29-1; j_call: TRBJ1-1; d_call: -; clone_size: -; cdr3_aa: CSVGGGMNTEAFF; cdr3_nt: TGCAGCGTTGGGGGGGGAATGAACACTGAAGCTTTCTTT
v_call: TRBV7-2; j_call: TRBJ2-7; d_call: -; clone_size: medium-sized; cdr3_aa: CASSLVKGISYEQYF; cdr3_nt: TGTGCCAGCAGCTTAGTAAAGGGGATCTCCTACGAGCAGTACTTC
v_call: TRBV5-1; j_call: TRBJ2-7; d_call: -; clone_size: -; cdr3_aa: CASSLEPGQVEQYF; cdr3_nt: TGCGCCAGCAGCTTAGAGCCGGGACAAGTCGAGCAGTACTTC
v_call: TRBV4-2; j_call: TRBJ2-7; d_call: TRBD2; clone_size: -; cdr3_aa: CASSQLATSGYYEQYF; cdr3_nt: TGTGCCAGCAGCCAACTAGCGACTAGCGGTTACTACGAGCAGTACTTC
v_call: TRBV6-5; j_call: TRBJ1-3; d_call: TRBD1; clone_size: -; cdr3_aa: CASRRQGSGNTIYF; cdr3_nt: TGTGCCAGCAGACGACAGGGTTCCGGAAACACCATATATTTT
v_call: TRBV19; j_call: TRBJ1-5; d_call: -; clone_size: -; cdr3_aa: CASSMGPFQPQHF; cdr3_nt: TGTGCCAGTAGTATGGGGCCCTTCCAGCCCCAGCATTTT
v_call: TRBV18; j_call: TRBJ2-1; d_call: TRBD2; clone_size: -; cdr3_aa: CASSPPGLAGGPGSYNEQFF; cdr3_nt: TGTGCCAGCTCACCACCAGGACTAGCGGGAGGGCCGGGCTCCTACAATGAGCAGTTCTTC
v_call: TRBV19; j_call: TRBJ1-5; d_call: -; clone_size: -; cdr3_aa: CASSIRPSGPQPQHF; cdr3_nt: TGTGCCAGTAGTATACGGCCATCGGGTCCTCAGCCCCAGCATTTT
v_call: TRBV4-2; j_call: TRBJ2-7; d_call: -; clone_size: -; cdr3_aa: CASSQGYLQYEQYF; cdr3_nt: TGTGCCAGCAGCCAAGGTTATCTCCAGTACGAGCAGTACTTC